This TCR beta chain was sequenced for a study of human T cells and chemical hapten exposure. Across the study: Cases of alopecia areata, totalis or universalis occurred in a predominantly female patient group.

This clonotype was detected many times. Sample time point: pre-sensitization, week 0. Treatment in this sample: therapeutic diphenylcyclopropenone sensitization with weekly scalp DPC. Total RNA came from unfractionated whole blood. J lost 10 bases, V lost 4 bases, and 9 bases had no gene match. Germline V gene sequence: CDR1 MDHEN, CDR2 SYDVKM. The CDR3 spans 13 residues. Unique molecular identifiers were linked by the library to individual cDNA molecules. MiXCR was run by TCRdb on the RACE reads, yielding one entry per CDR3 protein. Of 200,000 to 300,000 distinct CDR3 sequences listed, over 8% are singletons.

This TCR was recovered from a woman in her 40s with alopecia areata. Some clones in this sample may be carry-over from other donors' samples. The sample was whole blood, taken in connection with sensitization to the hapten diphenylcyclopropenone (DPC). This chain links TRBV28 with TRBJ1-1; TRBD1 matches 7 bases. The CDR3 DNA sequence: TGTGCCAGCAGTTCAGGGACAGTACGGCGAGCTTTCTTT. Translation: CASSSGTVRRAFF.